A selection of T cell receptor beta chains follows, all from one sample in a study of T cells in Graves' hyperthyroidism and ophthalmopathy. A single record per CDR3 protein comes from TCRdb applying MiXCR to the multiplex PCR reads. This sample has more than 450,000 distinct CDR3 sequences, with just under 20% found just once. Sequenced input: blood. Receptor source: a man aged 40-49 years with Graves' ophthalmopathy. Each CDR3 is given with its conserved first and last residue. Each record gives: V gene, clone size, J gene, CDR3 protein. Some rows mark clone size as missing; the rest say once, few, many or name a class of expanded clone.

>TRBV7-9|few|TRBJ2-5
CASSRMDGETQYF
>TRBV9|once|TRBJ2-2
CASSPYHSGSTGELFF
>TRBV9|few|TRBJ2-3
CASSPRERHTQYF
>TRBV12-3/TRBV12-4|many|TRBJ2-3
CASSQLGTADTQYF
>TRBV11-2|many|TRBJ2-7
CASSPLGLAGDYEQYF
>TRBV6-1|NA|TRBJ2-4
CASSPREVDIQYF
>TRBV5-1|few|TRBJ1-5
CASSFQGGDDQPQHF
>TRBV6-1|NA|TRBJ1-3
CAISERGTVMTEESDF
>TRBV11-2|many|TRBJ2-3
CASSRRGAGTDTQYF
>TRBV7-2|many|TRBJ2-5
CASSPFSGAQYF
>TRBV7-2|once|TRBJ2-5
CASSAEGGGPQYF
>TRBV15|once|TRBJ1-3
CATSRDHGGSGNTIYF
>TRBV11-2|many|TRBJ2-1
CASSSAVERENNEQFF
>TRBV29-1|once|TRBJ2-1
CSVVFGYEQFF
>TRBV9|NA|TRBJ2-7
CASSVGGPGYEQYF
>TRBV28|NA|TRBJ1-6
CASSLGDRDISPLHF
>TRBV9|few|TRBJ2-5
CASSEGLGLNQETQYF
>TRBV12-3/TRBV12-4|few|TRBJ2-2
CASSLGVLNTGELFF
>TRBV5-1|many|TRBJ2-7
CASSPSGSGNEQYF
>TRBV12-3/TRBV12-4|NA|TRBJ2-7
CASTPGPGSGSYEQYF
>TRBV3-1|many|TRBJ2-3
CASSPSAGSTDTQYF
>TRBV20-1|NA|TRBJ2-4
CSAMPPSGVDEGIQYF
>TRBV12-3/TRBV12-4|NA|TRBJ2-5
CASSLGAGESETQYF
>TRBV7-9|few|TRBJ1-1
CASSLTDRNNFEAFF
>TRBV6-1|NA|TRBJ1-1
CASILNPGQGIRNTEAFF
>TRBV15|few|TRBJ1-1
CATSFGQVQNEAFF
>TRBV29-1|many|TRBJ1-1
CSDLLQNTEAFF
>TRBV7-9|few|TRBJ2-2
CASSLVEGGPTGELFF
>TRBV29-1|few|TRBJ2-5
CTHSGGAGTQYF
>TRBV6-5|NA|TRBJ1-1
CASSYYRQTKKEAFF
>TRBV2|NA|TRBJ2-2
CASRSRGGLGELFF
>TRBV6-5|few|TRBJ2-5
CASSYGTGDRLETQYF